A single TCR beta chain is shown here with its context. Its antigen remains undetermined. There are no base qualities to consult, and no much larger clone falls within one base. The record originates from a study of PD-L1 blockade in urothelial cancer (dated by TCRdb to about 2017). Context from the whole study: All patients started therapy around 2014 and received atezolizumab 1,200 mg intravenously every 3 weeks. Twenty-five of 29 patients were males with bladder-origin urothelial cancer, and about 65% of the 29 reported a prior smoking history. Blood samples gave median yields of about 140,000 T cells and 80,000 to 90,000 unique TCRs, along with a median clonality of approximately 0.084. Pretreatment blood TCR-seq was available for about 27 patients, at least one posttreatment blood collection was obtained for around 25 patients, and tumor TCR-seq was available for around 25 patients. Blood samples were analyzed at 3 weeks after treatment start (second dose) and at 6 weeks after treatment start. Durable clinical benefit meant progression-free survival longer than 6 months, and TCR features were also tested against progression-free and overall survival. Pretreatment tumor samples, along with matched peripheral blood serially collected before and after atezolizumab treatment, were subjected to TCR sequencing. In the same patients, whole exome sequencing and RNA sequencing of pretreatment tumors were performed in addition to TCR sequencing. Fewer than ten patients reached durable clinical benefit, while some 20 patients did not. The study, an exploratory multi-omic analysis, examined somatic, immune and clinical correlates of response to PD-L1 blockade with atezolizumab in urothelial cancer. Patients had an ECOG performance status of 0 or 1 and had received between 0 and 3 prior chemotherapy regimens.

The paper's findings and limits, for the study overall: A pretreatment peripheral blood TCR clonality below the median was linked to improved progression-free and overall survival. Because the sample size was small (n ≈ 30) and many of the analyses were exploratory, the results are meant to be hypothesis-generating. At 3 weeks after the start of treatment, tumor-associated TCR clones in peripheral blood had expanded more in patients with durable benefit (n of about 20, p = 0.022).

A total of 25 to 30 patients with locally advanced or metastatic urothelial carcinoma, treated at Memorial Sloan Kettering on a trial protocol, made up the cohort. Peripheral blood mononuclear cells were collected pretreatment and during treatment, with between 1 and 8 total time points obtained per patient. The Qiagen DNeasy Blood extraction kit was used to purify genomic DNA from total PBMCs and from tumor samples. PBMCs were collected pretreatment and during treatment, and were isolated and stored as previously described. Synthetic TCR analog templates were spiked into each PCR so that absolute template abundance could be estimated from read counts. Using the immunoSEQ assay, TCRbeta CDR3 regions were amplified from genomic DNA with bias-controlled V and J gene primers. Sequencing of rearranged TCRbeta segments was performed at approximately 20X coverage. Per the original workflow: Sequencing errors were corrected by clustering and CDR3s were annotated against IMGT to assign V, D and J genes. Only productive TCRbeta rearrangements were used in downstream analyses, excluding out-of-frame or stop-codon sequences. Clonality was calculated as one minus the Shannon entropy normalized by the log of the number of unique productive sequences. Clones differing between time points or between blood and tumor were identified by Fisher's exact test with Benjamini-Hochberg correction at adjusted p below 0.01. Drawn from immuneACCESS, this table holds only the in-frame rearrangements with V and J called that TCRdb kept. Clones are partly lost; checked studies trace under half to an unresolved V gene and leave the rest unexplained. Clone size and the V and J calls come from that table; the DNA yielded D and trimming. The sample table records approximately 26,000 clones; around nine tenths of these occur just once. 25% to 40% of the sample belongs to the ten largest clones.

CDR1 and CDR2, per the germline V gene (reference sequence), are LNHNV and YYDKDF. V is clipped by 0 bases and J by 5 bases, and the sequence between their germline boundaries is 16 bases long. Spanning cysteine to phenylalanine, the CDR3 consists of 16 amino acids. The sequence is cut down to CDR3 DNA, 48 bases in frame from base 1. The sequenced sample was PBMCs, obtained around atezolizumab (anti-PD-L1) treatment. The chain was built from TRBV15 and TRBJ2-5, with TRBD2 perhaps the D gene, on 5 matching bases. This clonotype originated in a man aged 60 to 69 with urothelial cancer. The CDR3 protein sequence reads: CATSRDPGFAGETQYF. At the DNA level, the sequence is TGTGCCACCAGCAGAGACCCGGGGTTTGCCGGGGAGACCCAGTACTTC.